This T cell receptor (beta chain) was captured by sequencing in a study of a mutant IDH1 vaccine in newly diagnosed glioma. Time point meaning: week 11, during vaccination. Vaccination used 300 ug of mutant IDH1 20-mer peptide per dose, with topical imiquimod. Sequencing was performed with immunoSEQ multiplex PCR; in TCRdb, only in-frame clones are kept and a portion is missing. The sample carries 55,000 to 65,000 clones, under 90% recorded once. Points from the study as a whole: Whatever changes occurred in top peripheral T cell clonotypes seemed unrelated to pseudoprogression.

Germline lookup yields CDR1 SGHRS and CDR2 YFSETQ. The ends were cut back, 3 bases at V and 2 bases at J, with 11 bases in the middle. The CDR3 loop spans 15 amino acids. Details on this clone: Its antigen is unknown.

This chain uses TRBV5-1 with TRBJ2-2, with D possibly matching TRBD1 (6 bases). This specimen was PBMCs, taken from a glioma patient whose treatment included an IDH1 peptide vaccine. The receptor was derived from a man aged 45-65 years with glioma. The CDR3 spells CASSSRTANTGELFF. CDR3 sequence (DNA): TGCGCCAGCAGCTCCCGGACAGCAAACACCGGGGAGCTGTTTTTT.